The 17 T cell receptor beta chains presented below share a single source sample, sequenced in a study of control samples from healthy donors and cancer patients. The protocol was immunoSEQ multiplex PCR, while the TCRdb copy is restricted to in-frame clones and leaves out a portion. In the table there are approximately 20,000 clones, around 84% of which are singletons. Material for sequencing was PBMCs. The receptors stem from a man in his sixties with colorectal cancer.

This rearrangement joins TRBV30 to TRBJ1-2; no clear D gene. The CDR3 is 16 residues long. Trimming cost V 3 bases and J 0 bases, with 17 bases left between them. Germline V gives CDR1 GTSNPN, CDR2 SVGIG (reference sequence). The CDR3 loop reads CAWRRPQNSANYGYTF. CDR3 in DNA: TGTGCCTGGAGGCGCCCACAGAACTCAGCTAACTATGGCTACACCTTC.

J is TRBJ2-3 and V is TRBV3-1 (or the pseudogene TRBV3-2); the match to TRBD2 covers 7 bases. Per germline, CDR1 LGHDT and CDR2 YNNKEL (reference sequence). The CDR3 has 14 residues. V was pared by 4 bases and J by 1 base, with 2 bases of the junction left unmatched. CDR3 in DNA: TGTGCCAGCAGCCCCGCGGGGGGCACAGATACGCAGTATTTT. Translated: CASSPAGGTDTQYF.

This clone was picked up a small number of times. The chain joins TRBV12-3 or TRBV12-4 to TRBJ1-2; 9 bases align to TRBD1. The V and J ends lost 7 bases and 7 bases, in that order; junction bases with no gene match: 7. The CDR3 sequence is 13 residues long. CDR3 sequence: CASTLQGAGGYTF. In DNA, the CDR3 is TGTGCCAGCACCCTACAGGGGGCTGGTGGCTACACCTTC.

The chain couples TRBV6-4 to TRBJ2-1; perhaps TRBD2 as D (6 bases). CDR3 size: 15 residues. The ends were cut back, 3 bases at V and 2 bases at J, with 11 bases in the middle. Germline loops: CDR1 MRHNA, CDR2 SNTAGT. The CDR3 loop reads CASSETGEAYNEQFF. CDR3 coding DNA: TGTGCCAGCAGTGAAACGGGGGAGGCCTACAATGAGCAGTTCTTC.

V usage is TRBV19 and J usage is TRBJ1-5; 8 bases are shared with TRBD1. Unmatched junction bases numbered 6, after V lost 3 bases and J lost 2 bases. The germline gives CDR1 LNHDA, CDR2 SQIVND (reference sequence). CDR3 length: 16 residues. CDR3 DNA sequence: TGTGCCAGTAGTATGACAGGGGCTTTAGGCAATCAGCCCCAGCATTTT. Translation gives CASSMTGALGNQPQHF. The full variable domain, with the rest looked up from reference TRBV19 and TRBJ1-5, is DGGITQSPKYLFRKEGQNVTLSCEQNLNHDAMYWYRQDPGQGLRLIYYSQIVNDFQKGDIAEGYSVSREKKESFPLTVTSAQKNPTAFYLCASSMTGALGNQPQHFGDGTRLSIL.

The genes are TRBV18 and TRBJ1-2, with D perhaps TRBD1 (5 bases). The CDR3 is 17 residues long. The ends were cut back, 1 base at V and 2 bases at J, with 17 bases in the middle. Germline V gene lookup returns CDR1 KGHSH and CDR2 LQKENI. CDR3 DNA sequence: TGTGCCAGCTCACCACAGGGTCCCCCTGGGGGGAACTATGGCTACACCTTC. It translates to CASSPQGPPGGNYGYTF.

The gene calls are TRBV2 and TRBJ1-1; D is ambiguous. In germline, CDR1 is SNHLY, CDR2 FYNNEI. Trimming removed 8 bases at V and 0 bases at J, with 7 bases between. The CDR3 is 12 residues long. The CDR3 DNA reads as TGTGCCAGCGATACAGTGAACACTGAAGCTTTCTTT. Its translation is CASDTVNTEAFF.

This chain joins TRBV2 and TRBJ2-7; weak D call: TRBD2 (5 bases). Germline CDR1 reads SNHLY; CDR2 reads FYNNEI. The CDR3 runs 13 residues. V gave up 4 bases and J gave up 3 bases, with 10 bases separating them. The CDR3 DNA follows: TGTGCCAGCAGTGGGGAACGGGACTACGAGCAGTACTTC. Translated, it gives CASSGERDYEQYF. The complete variable domain, with remaining parts taken from reference TRBV2 and TRBJ2-7, reads EPEVTQTPSHQVTQMGQEVILRCVPISNHLYFYWYRQILGQKVEFLVSFYNNEISEKSEIFDDQFSVERPDGSNFTLKIRSTKLEDSAMYFCASSGERDYEQYFGPGTRLTVT.

The V gene is TRBV24-1, the J gene TRBJ1-5; 7 nucleotides line up with TRBD1. This CDR3 spans 14 amino acids. The germline gives CDR1 KGHDR, CDR2 SFDVKD. Trimming at V came to 5 bases and at J to 6 bases, leaving 6 bases not matched to a gene. CDR3 DNA: TGTGCCACCAGTGGAGGGGGCGACGGTCAGCCCCAGCATTTT. Translation gives CATSGGGDGQPQHF.

This clone occurred a few times. The chain is built from TRBV6-2 or TRBV6-3 and TRBJ1-1; D gene ambiguous. This CDR3 has 13 residues. The germline gives CDR1 MNHEY, CDR2 SVGEGT. V was cut by 0 bases and J by 5 bases, with 7 bases left in between. The CDR3 reads CASSYSVSTEAFF. Here the CDR3 DNA reads TGTGCCAGCAGTTACTCGGTATCGACTGAAGCTTTCTTT.

The chain is built from TRBV3-1 (or the pseudogene TRBV3-2) and TRBJ2-4, with D unresolved. Trimming left V 1 base short and J 2 bases short, with 9 bases between. Germline-derived CDR1 and CDR2 are LGHDT and YNNKEL (reference sequence). The CDR3 length is 15 residues. CDR3 sequence: CASSQGAGPKNIQYF. CDR3 DNA: TGTGCCAGCAGCCAAGGGGCAGGCCCCAAAAACATTCAGTACTTC.

The J gene is TRBJ2-2, the V gene TRBV9; 12 bases map to TRBD2. This CDR3 contains 19 residues. The germline CDR1 and CDR2 sequences are SGDLS and YYNGEE. The junction had 11 bases not matched to a gene; V was cut back by 0 bases and J by 5 bases. This CDR3 reads CASSVVGLAGSKGTGELFF. CDR3 DNA: TGTGCCAGCAGCGTAGTGGGACTAGCGGGTTCGAAAGGGACCGGGGAGCTGTTTTTT.

The rearrangement uses TRBV19 and TRBJ2-7; possible D gene TRBD2, 6 bases. V shed 6 bases and J shed 7 bases, with 16 bases lying between them. Germline V gene data show CDR1 as LNHDA and CDR2 as SQIVND (reference sequence). CDR3 length equals 13 residues. CDR3 nucleotide sequence: TGTGCCAGTAGCCGAACCGGGGCGGGGGAGCAGTACTTC. It codes for CASSRTGAGEQYF.

This chain links TRBV27 with TRBJ1-1; no definite D call. V lost 5 bases to trimming and J lost 9 bases, with 16 bases between them. CDR3 length: 13 residues. Germline values: CDR1 MNHEY, CDR2 SMNVEV (reference sequence). CDR3 protein: CASSLFSTGKAFF. CDR3 nucleotides: TGTGCCAGCAGTCTTTTCTCGACGGGTAAAGCTTTCTTT.

This rearrangement joins TRBV4-1 to TRBJ2-5; the D call may be TRBD1 or TRBD2 (6 bases each). The CDR3 has 16 residues. The V and J ends lost 0 bases and 0 bases respectively, with 11 bases between them. CDR1 is MGHRA and CDR2 is YSYEKL in the germline V gene. CDR3 in DNA: TGCGCCAGCAGCCAAGATAAGGGGGGAGACCAAGAGACCCAGTACTTC. Encoded protein: CASSQDKGGDQETQYF.

In its sample, this clone ranks as medium-sized. The chain uses TRBV19 and TRBJ2-7, with 9 bases lining up with TRBD2. The germline CDR1 and CDR2 sequences are LNHDA and SQIVND (reference sequence). V gave up 8 bases and J gave up 3 bases; unmatched junction bases: 14. This CDR3 is built from 16 residues. CDR3 sequence: CASSVTRSGGHYEQYF. CDR3 in DNA: TGTGCCAGTTCCGTGACCCGTAGCGGGGGCCACTACGAGCAGTACTTC.

This chain links TRBV13 with TRBJ1-5; D ambiguous. The length of the CDR3 is 13 residues. The germline CDR1 and CDR2 sequences are PRHDT and FYEKMQ (reference sequence). The V gene lost 2 bases and the J gene lost 3 bases, with 5 bases spanning the gap. The DNA of the CDR3 is TGTGCCAGCAGCTTATCCCCCAATCAGCCCCAGCATTTT. Amino acid sequence: CASSLSPNQPQHF. Complete variable domain (other parts from reference TRBV13 and TRBJ1-5): AAGVIQSPRHLIKEKRETATLKCYPIPRHDTVYWYQQGPGQDPQFLISFYEKMQSDKGSIPDRFSAQQFSDYHSELNMSSLELGDSALYFCASSLSPNQPQHFGDGTRLSIL.